The TCR beta chain described here comes from a study of metastatic and nonmetastatic thyroid tumors. Looking at the study overall: The authors compared repertoires across blood and tumor or nodule tissue from malignant and benign thyroid patients.

TCRdb redid the clone calls on the PCR reads using MiXCR. This sample has tens of thousands of clones; about 29% occur once, and the top ten carry 11%. The CDR3 sequence is 15 residues long. The ends lost 8 bases at V and 0 bases at J; junction bases unmatched: 3. Germline V gene sequence: CDR1 MNHNS, CDR2 SASEGT. In its sample, this clone was seen many times. Every patient was untreated before thyroid surgery. The chain employs TRBV6-1 and TRBJ2-3, with 12 bases that match TRBD2. This receptor was obtained from a male donor with papillary thyroid cancer or a benign thyroid nodule (not recorded which). Some clones in this sample may be carry-over from other donors' samples. Sequenced input: blood. The CDR3 DNA sequence: TGTGCCAGCCAGGGACTAGCGGGTAGCACAGATACGCAGTATTTT. Amino acid sequence: CASQGLAGSTDTQYF.